These 9 T cell receptor beta chains share one sample of origin, sequenced in a study of blood T cell repertoires in COVID-19. Using immunoSEQ multiplex PCR, the repertoire was profiled, and TCRdb retains in-frame clones only, with some absent. The repertoire holds 210,000 or so clones, with around 82% as singletons. The specimen sequenced was PBMCs or T cells enriched from blood (not recorded which). These receptors came from a man aged 25-40 years with acute COVID-19.

The V call is TRBV10-1, the J call TRBJ2-5; 8 positions match TRBD2. This CDR3 has 15 amino acids. Trimming took 3 bases from V and 3 from J; bases not matched to a gene: 6. Germline V gene data show CDR1 as WNHNN and CDR2 as SYGVQD (reference sequence). The DNA of the CDR3 is TGCGCCAGCAGTGACTCGGGACTAGGGGAAGAGACCCAGTACTTC. Its translation: CASSDSGLGEETQYF.

This clone was recorded only once. V usage is TRBV18 and J usage is TRBJ2-3; 11 bases agree with TRBD2. J gave up 2 bases and V 5 bases, and 6 bases lay outside the gene matches. Germline loops: CDR1 KGHSH, CDR2 LQKENI. This CDR3 is built from 16 residues. The CDR3, as DNA: TGTGCCAGCTCATCCCTAGCGGGGGGTTCCACAGATACGCAGTATTTT. Translating it yields CASSSLAGGSTDTQYF.

This clone came up once. This rearrangement joins TRBV4-1 to TRBJ1-2; no reliable D call. Germline CDR1 and CDR2: MGHRA and YSYEKL. CDR3 length: 15 residues. V shed 0 bases and J shed 3 bases, with 11 bases lying between them. Here the CDR3 DNA reads TGCGCCAGCAGCCAAGATCCAACTACTTACTATGGCTACACCTTC. It encodes CASSQDPTTYYGYTF.

The chain joins TRBV6-5 to TRBJ1-2; D uncertain. The germline V gene has CDR1 MNHEY and CDR2 SVGAGI. V was shortened by 0 bases and J by 6 bases, with 11 bases between the two germline ends. The CDR3 spans 14 residues. The CDR3 is CASSYSTQANGYTF. DNA for the CDR3: TGTGCCAGCAGTTACTCGACCCAGGCCAATGGCTACACCTTC.

The chain joins TRBV3-1 (or the pseudogene TRBV3-2) to TRBJ2-1; 9 nucleotides line up with TRBD1. Germline V gives CDR1 LGHDT, CDR2 YNNKEL (reference sequence). V was pared by 0 bases and J by 10 bases, with 10 bases of the junction left unmatched. The CDR3 loop spans 16 amino acids. Written as DNA, the CDR3 is TGTGCCAGCAGCCAAGAGGTCAGGACAGGGGACGTGGAGCAGTTCTTC. It codes for CASSQEVRTGDVEQFF.

The chain couples TRBV29-1 to TRBJ1-2, with unresolved D. Germline CDR1 and CDR2: SQVTM and ANQGSEA. The CDR3 extends over 17 amino acids. The CDR3 region is CRVIGRRLPLYNYGYTF. The CDR3 DNA follows: TGCAGAGTAATTGGGAGACGACTCCCGCTTTATAACTATGGCTACACCTTC.

The chain joins TRBV30 to TRBJ1-5; D is unresolved. The CDR3 has 13 amino acids. Per germline, CDR1 GTSNPN and CDR2 SVGIG (reference sequence). The V end was cut by 4 bases, the J end by 4 bases, with 11 bases between. The CDR3 region is CAWTGGGNQPQHF. The CDR3 nucleotides are TGTGCCTGGACCGGAGGCGGAAATCAGCCCCAGCATTTT.

The gene calls are TRBV5-1 and TRBJ1-6, with TRBD1 matching 9 bases. The CDR3 length is 16 residues. Per the germline V gene, CDR1 is SGHRS and CDR2 is YFSETQ. The ends lost 4 bases at V and 10 bases at J; junction bases unmatched: 12. The DNA of the CDR3 is TGCGCCAGCAGCCTTTGGACAGGGGCATTAGACTCACCCCTCCACTTT. As protein: CASSLWTGALDSPLHF.

The chain is built from TRBV28 and TRBJ1-2, with TRBD1 as a possible D gene (6 bases). Trimming left V 3 bases short and J 7 bases short, with 15 bases between. Germline CDR1 reads MDHEN; CDR2 reads SYDVKM. The CDR3 totals 14 residues. The CDR3 protein is CASSFSRVGGGYTF. In nucleotides, the CDR3 is TGTGCCAGCAGTTTCTCGAGGGTAGGGGGTGGCTACACCTTC.